The entry below gives a single TCR beta chain sequence along with its context. This specimen comes from a study of blood T cell repertoires in COVID-19. Study-wide background: The study drew acute and convalescent COVID-19 samples from the United States, Italy and Spain. From T cells, B-cell-depleted T cells, or PBMCs came the material, which was cDNA or gDNA.

As processed by the authors: Amplification with reference gene primers provided the estimates of nucleated cell counts. Clones were read by immunoSEQ multiplex PCR, and TCRdb kept only the in-frame ones, dropping some. Clone size and the V and J calls come from that table; the DNA yielded D and trimming. The table has 55,000 to 65,000 clones, approximately 82% seen once. The CDR3 is made up of 15 amino acids. CDR1 is MNHEY, CDR2 SVGAGI, per germline. The J segment lost 1 base and the V segment lost 5 bases, leaving 4 bases of the junction unmatched. The receptor's source is a woman over 75 with acute or convalescent COVID-19. Sequenced: peripheral blood. V and J are TRBV6-5 and TRBJ1-1, with 10 bases that match TRBD1. The CDR3: CASSRGQGWNTEAFF. In DNA, the CDR3 is TGTGCCAGCAGTCGGGGACAGGGGTGGAACACTGAAGCTTTCTTT.